This record covers a single T cell receptor beta chain. In germline, CDR1 is MNHEY, CDR2 SVGAGI. J lost 4 bases, V lost 6 bases, and 2 bases had no gene match. The CDR3 sequence is 12 residues long. The assay was immunoSEQ multiplex PCR, and TCRdb's table has in-frame clones only and misses some. The sample shows 45,000 to 55,000 clones, 75% to 85% of them seen only once. This sample is part of a study of OX40 agonist ivuxolimab in advanced cancers. The origin of this receptor is an adult with an advanced solid tumor such as melanoma, head and neck, liver or kidney cancer. The chain couples TRBV6-5 to TRBJ1-2; 7 positions match TRBD1. This specimen consisted of CD4+ or CD8+ T cells sorted from blood, obtained in a trial of the OX40 agonist ivuxolimab. The CDR3 DNA reads TGTGCCAGCAGAAGGGACAGCTATGGCTACACCTTC. Translation: CASRRDSYGYTF.